Below, 23 T cell receptor beta chains from the same sample are listed, as sequenced in a study of early stage breast cancer tumors. This table comes from immunoSEQ multiplex PCR, and its TCRdb copy is limited to in-frame clones, with some not included. This sample has fewer than 50,000 clones, with about two thirds found just once. The sample consisted of blood. Source of these receptors: a person aged 45 to 59 with breast cancer.

This chain links TRBV5-1 with TRBJ1-4; D gene uncertain. Trimming left V 2 bases short and J 7 bases short, with 12 bases between. CDR1 is SGHRS and CDR2 is YFSETQ in the germline V gene. CDR3 length: 14 residues. The CDR3: CASSFQREAEKLFF. CDR3 coding DNA: TGCGCCAGCAGCTTTCAACGTGAGGCTGAAAAACTGTTTTTT. Combining the CDR3 with reference TRBV5-1 and TRBJ1-4 gives the whole variable domain KAGVTQTPRYLIKTRGQQVTLSCSPISGHRSVSWYQQTPGQGLQFLFEYFSETQRNKGNFPGRFSGRQFSNSRSEMNVSTLELGDSALYLCASSFQREAEKLFFGSGTQLSVL.

The chain recombines TRBV29-1 with TRBJ1-3, with D maybe TRBD1 (6 bases). This CDR3 has 13 residues. Trimming stripped 5 bases from V and 1 base from J, with 9 bases between. Germline loops: CDR1 SQVTM, CDR2 ANQGSEA. CDR3 protein: CSVRTGSGNTIYF. The CDR3 DNA sequence: TGCAGCGTTAGAACAGGGTCTGGAAACACCATATATTTT.

This clone has only a few counts. CDR3 loop: CSVIKGTAGEKLFF. Here the CDR3 DNA reads TGCAGCGTTATAAAAGGGACAGCTGGGGAAAAACTGTTTTTT. The chain is built from TRBV29-1 and TRBJ1-4; 7 bases are shared with TRBD1. The CDR3 spans 14 residues. Germline V gene sequence: CDR1 SQVTM, CDR2 ANQGSEA. V shed 5 bases and J 8 bases; nucleotides not matched to a gene: 11.

With respect to this clone: At one boundary the junction diverges from the germline segment, which might be a read error. V is TRBV9 and J is TRBJ2-1; 7 nucleotides match TRBD2. The CDR3 is made up of 13 amino acids. Germline V gene data show CDR1 as SGDLS and CDR2 as YYNGEE. CDR3 nucleotides: TGTGCCAGCAGCGTAGGCCTGGCGGGAGAGCATTTCTTC. Protein: CASSVGLAGEHFF.

As to this clone: At one end the junction does not follow the germline gene, possibly because of a read error. This sequence joins TRBV7-7 and TRBJ2-7; 8 bases align to TRBD1. There are 13 residues in the CDR3. CDR1 SSHAT and CDR2 FNYEAQ come from the germline V gene (reference sequence). As DNA, the CDR3 is TGTGCTAGCAGTTCGGACAGGGTCAGCGAGCAGTACTTC. This codes for CASSSDRVSEQYF.

The V and J genes are TRBV4-3 and TRBJ2-2; no firm D call. CDR3 length: 13 residues. Looked up from germline, CDR1 is LGHNA and CDR2 is YSLEER. Trimming removed 0 bases from V and 6 bases from J, with 5 bases in between. The CDR3 coding sequence is TGCGCCAGCAGCCAAGATTCAGCCGGGGAGCTGTTTTTT. Translated: CASSQDSAGELFF.

This clone was counted only a few times. This chain links TRBV7-8 with TRBJ2-7; D is possibly TRBD2 (5 bases). The V end was cut by 3 bases, the J end by 5 bases, with 11 bases between. Germline loops: CDR1 SGHVS, CDR2 FQNEAQ. This CDR3 contains 13 residues. The CDR3 nucleotides are TGTGCCAGCAGCTTCTCCGGACTCGACGAGCAGTACGTC. The encoded protein is CASSFSGLDEQYV.

The rearrangement links TRBV5-6 to TRBJ1-1, with 12 bases lining up with TRBD1. V was pared by 1 base and J by 5 bases, with 9 bases of the junction left unmatched. CDR3 length equals 17 residues. Germline CDR1 reads SGHDT; CDR2 reads YYEEEE. CDR3 region: CASSLPGQGAVGTEAFF. The CDR3 DNA sequence: TGTGCCAGCAGCTTGCCGGGACAGGGGGCCGTAGGAACTGAAGCTTTCTTT.

J is TRBJ2-7 and V is TRBV10-3; 9 bases are a match to TRBD1. Trimming took 6 bases from V and 7 from J; bases not matched to a gene: 10. The CDR3 contains 14 residues. Germline loops: CDR1 ENHRY, CDR2 SYGVKD. The CDR3 region has the DNA TGTGCCATCAGCAGAGACAGGGGGGTTTTGGAGCAGTACGTC. Translation: CAISRDRGVLEQYV.

The chain links TRBV21-1 to TRBJ2-2; the table's D call, TRBD2, was not checked against the DNA. TRBV21-1 represents a pseudogene. This CDR3 is 17 amino acids long. For the CDR3, the DNA is TGTGCCAGCAGGACAACTTCGGGCGGGGCGAACACCGGGGAGCTGTTTTTT. Translating it yields CASRTTSGGANTGELFF.

The V and J genes are TRBV11-1 and TRBJ2-2; D is unresolved. The CDR3 covers 14 residues. V was cut by 2 bases and J by 2 bases, with 6 bases left in between. In germline, CDR1 is SGHAT, CDR2 FQDESV (reference sequence). CDR3 nucleotides: TGTGCCAGCAGCTTACTAGACAACACCGGGGAGCTGTTTTTT. Its protein is CASSLLDNTGELFF.

The chain joins TRBV28 to TRBJ1-5; D possibly corresponds to TRBD1 (5 bases). The CDR3 totals 15 residues. Germline CDR1 is MDHEN and CDR2 is SYDVKM. V was pared by 2 bases and J by 4 bases, with 12 bases between. CDR3 sequence: CASSLPMGGNQPQHF. CDR3 in DNA: TGTGCCAGCAGTTTACCTATGGGGGGGAATCAGCCCCAGCATTTT.

The V call is TRBV4-3, the J call TRBJ2-3; a possible D gene is TRBD2 (6 bases). CDR3 size: 15 residues. V shed 1 base and J shed 4 bases, with 12 bases lying between them. Germline loops: CDR1 LGHNA, CDR2 YSLEER. The CDR3 DNA is TGCGCCAGCAGCCAAGTGGGGGGTCTCCCAGATACGCAGTATTTT. Translating gives CASSQVGGLPDTQYF.

This clone has more than one count but fewer than ten. The V gene is TRBV10-3, the J gene TRBJ2-6, with a tentative D call TRBD2 (8 bases). Germline V gives CDR1 ENHRY, CDR2 SYGVKD. Deletions cut 10 bases from V and 0 bases from J, with 19 bases between. This CDR3 is 17 amino acids long. Here the CDR3 reads CATDREGANSGANVLTF. The CDR3 DNA reads as TGTGCCACCGACCGGGAGGGGGCCAACTCTGGGGCCAACGTCCTGACTTTC.

The chain has TRBV9 and TRBJ2-2; weak D call: TRBD2 (7 bases). Germline assignment: CDR1 SGDLS and CDR2 YYNGEE. Deletions cut 3 bases from V and 7 bases from J, with 13 bases between. This CDR3 region has 14 residues. This CDR3 reads CASSAGGRVGELFF. CDR3 nucleotide sequence: TGTGCCAGCAGCGCGGGGGGCCGTGTCGGGGAGCTGTTTTTT.

This clone was recorded a few times. The rearrangement joins TRBV12-5 to TRBJ2-7, with D possibly matching TRBD1 (7 bases). The V gene's germline CDR1 is LGHNT and CDR2 FRNRAP. The CDR3 covers 15 residues. V was trimmed by 6 bases and J by 2 bases, leaving 17 bases between them. The CDR3 nucleotides read TGTGCTAGTGGCCCCGCGGGACAGCGGCCCTACGAGCAGTACTTC. Its protein product is CASGPAGQRPYEQYF.

The chain has TRBV14 and TRBJ2-2; the match to TRBD2 covers 7 bases. V was clipped by 2 bases and J by 6 bases; unmatched bases: 6. The germline V gene has CDR1 SGHDN and CDR2 FVKESK. CDR3 size: 15 residues. CDR3 amino acids: CASSQLGGSAGELFF. CDR3 nucleotides: TGTGCCAGCAGCCAATTGGGGGGGAGTGCCGGGGAGCTGTTTTTT.

The genes are TRBV7-9 and TRBJ2-7, with TRBD1 as a possible D gene (7 bases). The CDR3 contains 17 residues. The germline CDR1 and CDR2 sequences are SEHNR and FQNEAQ (reference sequence). Trimming removed 5 bases at V and 4 bases at J, with 24 bases between. The CDR3 region is CASSPRGRQGGGYEQYF. CDR3 in DNA: TGTGCCAGCAGCCCCCGGGGTCGACAGGGAGGTGGGTACGAGCAGTACTTC. The whole variable domain, filled in from reference TRBV7-9 and TRBJ2-7, reads DTGVSQNPRHKITKRGQNVTFRCDPISEHNRLYWYRQTLGQGPEFLTYFQNEAQLEKSRLLSDRFSAERPKGSFSTLEIQRTEQGDSAMYLCASSPRGRQGGGYEQYFGPGTRLTVT.

The V gene is TRBV5-6, the J gene TRBJ1-5; D might be TRBD1 (6 bases). The CDR3 is 16 residues long. CDR1 and CDR2 from the germline V gene are SGHDT and YYEEEE. Trimming stripped 0 bases from V and 3 bases from J, with 13 bases between. CDR3 in DNA: TGTGCCAGCAGCTTGGGGGGGCCGCACACCAATCAGCCCCAGCATTTT. Protein sequence: CASSLGGPHTNQPQHF.

This chain uses TRBV15 with TRBJ2-7; 10 bases fit TRBD2. V dropped 8 bases and J dropped 2; count of bases not matched to a gene: 3. The CDR3 is 13 amino acids. Germline values: CDR1 LNHNV, CDR2 YYDKDF (reference sequence). CDR3 nucleotides: TGTGCCACCGAAAGCGGGGGGGCCTACGAGCAGTACGTC. It yields the protein CATESGGAYEQYV.

The V and J genes are TRBV2 and TRBJ2-5; 8 bases are a match to TRBD1. V was pared by 2 bases and J by 4 bases, with 9 bases of the junction left unmatched. Germline V gene sequence: CDR1 SNHLY, CDR2 FYNNEI. The CDR3 consists of 16 residues. The CDR3 coding sequence is TGTGCCAGCAGTGAACGGGCAGGGGGCTTGGGAGAGACCCAGTACTTC. Translated: CASSERAGGLGETQYF.

CDR3 nucleotide sequence: TGTGCCAGCAGCTTCCGGGACACCGAGAGCGAGCAGTACGTC. It encodes CASSFRDTESEQYV. The V call is TRBV7-8, the J call TRBJ2-7; TRBD1 might be the D (6 bases). The V gene's germline CDR1 is SGHVS and CDR2 FQNEAQ. The CDR3 contains 14 residues. V gave up 3 bases and J gave up 6 bases, with 15 bases separating them.

This chain connects TRBV21-1 to TRBJ2-2; the table's D gene call, TRBD1, was not cross checked with the DNA. TRBV21-1 is designated a pseudogene. The CDR3 runs to 17 residues. This CDR3 is CASSKVARVIGAGELFF. The DNA of the CDR3 is TGTGCCAGCAGCAAAGTTGCCAGGGTAATTGGGGCCGGGGAGCTGTTTTTT.